Each of the 7 T cell receptor beta chains below was sequenced from the same sample in a study of shared clonotypes between healthy human individuals. The protocol was immunoSEQ multiplex PCR, while the TCRdb copy is restricted to in-frame clones and leaves out a portion. The sample records hundreds of thousands of clones, around three quarters being singletons. The sample taken for sequencing was memory CD4+ T cells sorted from blood. The sample's subset: CD45RA-negative fraction. The receptors were sampled from a woman under 40 in good health.

The rearrangement uses TRBV5-1 and TRBJ1-1; D is uncertain. Trimming removed 0 bases at V and 7 bases at J, with 4 bases between. CDR1 and CDR2 from the germline V gene are SGHRS and YFSETQ. The CDR3 extends over 11 amino acids. The DNA of the CDR3 is TGCGCCAGCAGCTTGGACAGTGAAGCTTTCTTT. This codes for CASSLDSEAFF.

The V and J genes are TRBV18 and TRBJ2-2, with a possible D match to TRBD2 (6 bases). Germline loops: CDR1 KGHSH, CDR2 LQKENI. This CDR3 has 16 residues. The V and J ends lost 6 bases and 0 bases respectively, with 14 bases between them. CDR3 sequence reads: CASSQGAGTNTGELFF. CDR3 DNA: TGTGCCAGCTCCCAAGGGGCGGGAACGAACACCGGGGAGCTGTTTTTT.

The genes are TRBV4-1 and TRBJ1-1; D unresolved. V dropped 5 bases and J dropped 1 base, with 11 bases sitting between them. CDR1 and CDR2 from the germline V gene are MGHRA and YSYEKL. There are 14 residues in the CDR3. The CDR3 region has the DNA TGCGCCAGCAGCTCCCGGGGAACGAACACTGAAGCTTTCTTT. Protein: CASSSRGTNTEAFF.

The V call is TRBV4-2, the J call TRBJ2-6; 7 positions agree with TRBD2. J was trimmed by 4 bases and V by 3 bases; bases with no gene match: 15. There are 19 residues in the CDR3. Germline CDR1 and CDR2: LGHNA and YNFKEQ. The CDR3 protein is CASSHILIGGSTGANVLTF. CDR3 DNA sequence: TGTGCCAGCAGCCATATTTTGATTGGCGGGAGTACAGGGGCCAACGTCCTGACTTTC.

The J gene is TRBJ2-2, the V gene TRBV4-1; 8 bases fit TRBD1. Germline V gene data show CDR1 as MGHRA and CDR2 as YSYEKL. The V and J ends lost 1 base and 3 bases, in that order; junction bases with no gene match: 7. The CDR3 spans 17 residues. The chain's CDR3 is CASSQGMAGGYTGELFF. CDR3 nucleotide sequence: TGCGCCAGCAGCCAAGGGATGGCAGGGGGCTACACCGGGGAGCTGTTTTTT.

Only a few counts were recorded for this clone. The rearrangement joins TRBV14 to TRBJ2-5; 7 positions match TRBD2. Germline V gives CDR1 SGHDN, CDR2 FVKESK. The CDR3 runs to 17 residues. J lost 1 base, V lost 1 base, and 9 bases had no gene match. CDR3 residues: CASSQVAGVRGQETQYF. CDR3 nucleotide sequence: TGTGCCAGCAGCCAAGTGGCGGGGGTCCGGGGCCAAGAGACCCAGTACTTC.

This clone was counted only a few times. The chain has TRBV4-2 and TRBJ2-1; TRBD2 agrees at 12 bases. The CDR3 runs 14 residues. After removal of 3 bases from V and 6 bases from J, the junction contained 0 bases not matched to a gene. Germline V gene data show CDR1 as LGHNA and CDR2 as YNFKEQ. CDR3 region: CASSQTSGSNEQFF. DNA of the CDR3: TGTGCCAGCAGCCAGACTAGCGGGAGCAATGAGCAGTTCTTC.